This TCR beta chain was recovered during a study of cytomegalovirus exposure and HLA in healthy donors (TCRdb year 2017). About the investigation overall: In an earlier analysis of roughly 500 of the donors, about 260 Gb of sequence data and about 110 million unique TCR beta sequences from 150 million to 200 million T cells were reported. An early release that covered about 600 HLA-typed donors contained around 300 gigabases of sequencing data and approximately 85 million unique TCR sequences. Among the roughly 380 genotyped donors, around 79% belonged to the genetic ancestry cluster associated with self-reported Caucasian donors. The study aimed to test whether cataloging public T cell receptors could reveal signatures of past pathogen exposure. The study profiled the T cell repertoires of 666 subjects by immunosequencing and related them to cytomegalovirus serostatus. Besides the first cohort of 666 subjects, a separate validation cohort made up of roughly 130 different subjects was used. The study combined high-throughput TCR immunosequencing, statistical association of individual TCRs with disease status, and machine learning to predict cytomegalovirus infection status. To study patterns of TCR occurrence, a later analysis re-analyzed previously published TCR beta repertoires from under 750 donors and added high-resolution HLA genotyping. Rather than drawing on any new phenotypic data, the later analysis identified candidate immune exposures from TCR beta sequences and the way those sequences occurred across donors. An earlier analysis of 587 of the donors used high-throughput TCR beta sequencing to judge whether each TCR beta V gene segment behaved as functional or pseudogenic. Donor age, sex, ethnicity and CMV serostatus were compiled together with the repertoire data. A later genetic analysis took genome-wide SNP genotypes for about three fifths of the 666 donors and used that subset as a discovery cohort. All discovery cohort repertoires had been generated on a single sequencing platform. Class I and class II HLA loci were covered by the typing at four-digit resolution. Typing coverage differed by locus: A, B, C, DRB1 and DQB1 were typed in roughly 620-640 donors, DQA1 in 500 to 550, DPA1 in nearly 610, and DPB1 in around 490. Because of strong linkage in the cohort, four to six DR-DQ haplotypes were treated as single units for association and clustering. Across around 400 genotyped donors of the cohort, an average of approximately 200,000 unique TCR beta nucleotide sequences per donor were sequenced, and 15% to 20% of those sequences were non-productive.

Concerning this clone itself: Which antigen it targets is not known. Nothing much larger sits one base from this clone, and base qualities are not available.

Study-wide conclusions, independent of this receptor: In vitro tests confirmed that a few of the cytomegalovirus-associated TCR beta chains recognize cytomegalovirus antigens. Presence/absence analyses assumed roughly uniform sequencing depth across donors, an assumption that may not hold. The earlier analysis of 587 of the donors excluded roughly 16 rarely observed V segments, including chromosome 9 orphons, because counts were too low. Some IMGT-functional V segments, including TRBV6-2 and TRBV6-3, could not be told apart with the 87-base-pair reads, so those segments were excluded. In a later analysis, HLA-associated TCR beta chains were found to be more clonally expanded and to have lower generation probabilities than equally common non-associated chains. According to a later analysis, parvovirus B19, influenza, CMV and Epstein-Barr virus appeared linked to several top co-occurrence clusters. Across donors, most TCR sequences were observed very rarely, whereas some public TCRs were present in many individuals. The cohort was sequenced for TCR beta chains only, and without alpha or paired-chain data the features that could be detected were limited. Because some donors lacked HLA typing at each locus, the association tests relied only on the typed subset. In an earlier analysis of approximately 590 of the donors, most TCR beta V segments were observed in productive rearrangements about 90% or about 30% of the time, broadly matching IMGT annotations. The study listed around 160 TCR beta chains as associated with cytomegalovirus. According to a later genetic analysis, donors in an Asian-associated ancestry cluster had fewer N-insertions in productive TCRs than the approximately 630-donor mean. V-gene and J-gene trimming of TCR beta chains was associated with a missense DCLRE1C variant in a later genetic analysis, and the association was replicated in an independent cohort. A later analysis found that TCR association rates varied across HLA loci, with DRB1 alleles showing the most associated TCRs and HLA-C alleles the fewest. Correlated functional status among segregating V segments might be attributable to linkage disequilibrium, but an unknown experimental factor could not be ruled out. When HLA alleles, especially DR and DQ, strongly co-occurred, TCR associations were difficult to assign to individual alleles. For the cohort, immune exposure information was limited to CMV serostatus. A further reported finding was that TCR beta sequences accurately predicted the HLA-A and HLA-B alleles for most subjects in the first cohort. The authors suggested that the approach could potentially be extended to other disease states and immunological phenotypes. Most CMV-associated TCR beta chains appeared to be HLA-restricted in a later analysis, and the HLA associations seemed to be driven largely by CMV exposure. A later analysis associated approximately 17,000 TCR beta sequences with specific HLA alleles at a false discovery rate of 0.05. A group of highly shared sequence variants was considered likely to be a technical artifact of the sequencing pipeline. Cytomegalovirus status was reported to be diagnosed by the classifier with high specificity and sensitivity in both the original and validation cohorts.

The germline V gene sets CDR1 to MGHRA and CDR2 to YSYEKL. V gives up 0 bases and J gives up 4 bases, and the segment between their germline ends measures 15 bases. From the cysteine through the phenylalanine, the CDR3 covers 16 amino acids. The CDR3 DNA has 48 bases and is translated from base 1. The cohort was made up of about 670 healthy bone marrow donors. At the time of sampling, every cohort member was nominally healthy, though immune exposures that went unrecorded were likely present. The donor tested CMV seropositive and was one of the 289 seropositive cohort members. A peripheral blood sample was provided by each donor, and peripheral blood mononuclear cells were used for TCR beta sequencing. The Qiagen DNeasy Blood Extraction Kit was used to extract genomic DNA from the blood cell samples. The method was the immunoSEQ multiplex PCR assay. The multiplex PCR relied on a mix of 60 forward primers for TCR Vbeta segments and 13 reverse primers for TCR Jbeta segments. The CDR3 region of rearranged TCR beta genes was amplified from genomic DNA by a multiplex PCR assay. The amplified TCR beta libraries were sequenced on the Illumina HiSeq System as 87-base-pair reads. In the paper's pipeline: In a later analysis, approximately 74 million unique TCR beta chains were counted across the 500 to 700 repertoires, and roughly 10 million of these chains were shared by at least two donors. Raw reads were error-corrected and collapsed into unique sequences with a nearest-neighbor algorithm that merged closely related sequences to remove PCR and sequencing errors. V, D and J gene segments were assigned by aligning CDR3 sequences to IMGT reference sequences. Each retained sequence needed at least a six-nucleotide match to both a V gene segment and a J gene segment. A rearrangement was called productive if the CDR3 had no stop codons and remained in frame with V and J, and every other rearrangement was called non-productive. Following IMGT convention, CDR3 was defined as the stretch from the second conserved V-encoded cysteine up to the conserved J-encoded phenylalanine. In an earlier analysis of around 540 of the donors, sequences lacking an unambiguous match to a single V gene segment were excluded. An earlier analysis of several hundred of the donors classified V segments as functional when productive rearrangements were above 56.7% and as segregating when the standard deviation between donors was above 5%. To diagnose cytomegalovirus status from the catalog of TCR beta chain sequences, a statistical classification framework was built. In a later analysis, TCR nucleotide sequences were compared against IMGT/GENE-DB human TR gene sequences so that V and J genes could be assigned. In a later analysis, CDR3 sequences and most-parsimonious VDJ recombination scenarios were assigned using the TCRdist pipeline. In a later analysis, each TCR beta chain was defined by its CDR3 amino acid sequence together with its V-gene family, and reads lacking a unique V-gene family were excluded. In a later analysis, 550 to 650 highly shared, low-generation-probability nucleotide sequences were removed to address suspected cross-contamination and a sequencing artifact. A later analysis calculated a clonal expansion index for each public chain from normalized within-repertoire ranks of inferred template counts. In a later analysis, generation probabilities were computed with a VDJ recombination model fitted to out-of-frame rearrangements, and the resulting probabilities were checked against IGoR. Hypergeometric tests were used in a later analysis to score TCR-TCR, TCR-HLA and TCR-CMV co-occurrence, with a repertoire-size bias correction applied to the TCR pairs. A later analysis estimated false discovery rates by permuting HLA or CMV assignments 20 times. In a later analysis, co-occurring TCRs were grouped using DBSCAN, with TCRdist sequence similarity added in when clustering inside HLA-allele-positive subsets. Co-occurrence clustering excluded repertoires with fewer than 30,000 or more than 120,000 public chains, plus five with anomalous nucleotide sharing. TCRdb holds this immuneACCESS table with in-frame rearrangements only. Some clones are missing; in checked studies, unresolved V genes explain under half, and the rest has no known cause. V, J and clone size reflect that table, while D and trimming were determined from the DNA. This sample holds about 78,000 clones; about 80% were observed only once. The ten largest make up approximately 31% of the sample.

This TCR was recovered from a man over 45 in good health and CMV-seropositive. This receptor chain uses TRBV4-1 and TRBJ2-5, with TRBD1 perhaps the D gene, on 5 matching bases. What was sequenced was PBMCs. The CDR3 amino acid sequence is: CASSQDYGSGIETQYF. The bases read TGCGCCAGCAGCCAAGATTACGGGTCAGGGATAGAGACCCAGTACTTC.